The TCR beta chain under discussion was sequenced for a study of beta chain features in type 1 diabetes. Broader study findings: In every one of the four CD4+ subsets, TCRB CDR3s were moderately but significantly shorter in Type 1 diabetes patients.

As for this clone: The antigen is undetermined.

Of the isolated RNA, all was reverse transcribed, and so the sequenced material was expressed TCRB transcripts. Deep immunoSEQ sequencing covered naive, central memory and regulatory T cell samples. Repertoires were generated with immunoSEQ multiplex PCR, while TCRdb's copy carries only in-frame clones and drops some. The sample lists some 350,000 clones; approximately 12% were seen once. Germline V gene lookup returns CDR1 SGHNT and CDR2 YYREEE (reference sequence). The CDR3 totals 15 residues. The V end lost 0 bases, the J end lost 6 bases, and 15 bases lay between the germline ends. Populations obtained by sorting all exceeded 95% purity.

This chain joins TRBV5-4 and TRBJ2-5, with D perhaps TRBD1 (6 bases). The sequenced material came from naive CD4+ T cells from blood. The receptor was isolated from a woman aged 18-29 years with type 1 diabetes. CDR3 DNA sequence: TGTGCCAGCAGCTTGGTCGGGTCGGACAGTCAGACCCAGTACTTC. It yields the protein CASSLVGSDSQTQYF.